One and the same sample provided the 2 T cell receptor beta chains below, sequenced in a study of T cell responses to AZD1222 COVID-19 vaccine. The data were produced by immunoSEQ multiplex PCR, yet TCRdb's version contains in-frame clones alone and is incomplete. The table shows about 150,000 clones, with about 93% occurring only once. The starting material was peripheral blood, obtained 28 days after the second AZD1222 dose. The receptor source for this set is an adult who received the AZD1222 COVID-19 vaccine.

Points on this clone: The sample holds other DNA sequences that translate to the same CDR3. The J gene is TRBJ1-3, the V gene TRBV6-5; D might be TRBD1 (6 bases). The length of the CDR3 is 13 residues. Trimming took 2 bases from V and 4 from J, leaving 6 bases between them. Germline V gene data show CDR1 as MNHEY and CDR2 as SVGAGI. The CDR3 DNA follows: TGTGCCAGCAGTTACGGGGGCGGAAACACCATATATTTT. This codes for CASSYGGGNTIYF.

This clone was seen just once. The rearrangement links TRBV5-1 to TRBJ1-1; D not certain. Germline V gives CDR1 SGHRS, CDR2 YFSETQ. The CDR3 is 16 amino acids. Trimming took off 0 bases at V and 5 bases at J, with 17 bases between the two ends. The CDR3: CASSLATKAVGTEAFF. In DNA form, the CDR3 reads TGCGCCAGCAGCTTGGCCACGAAAGCGGTAGGGACTGAAGCTTTCTTT.